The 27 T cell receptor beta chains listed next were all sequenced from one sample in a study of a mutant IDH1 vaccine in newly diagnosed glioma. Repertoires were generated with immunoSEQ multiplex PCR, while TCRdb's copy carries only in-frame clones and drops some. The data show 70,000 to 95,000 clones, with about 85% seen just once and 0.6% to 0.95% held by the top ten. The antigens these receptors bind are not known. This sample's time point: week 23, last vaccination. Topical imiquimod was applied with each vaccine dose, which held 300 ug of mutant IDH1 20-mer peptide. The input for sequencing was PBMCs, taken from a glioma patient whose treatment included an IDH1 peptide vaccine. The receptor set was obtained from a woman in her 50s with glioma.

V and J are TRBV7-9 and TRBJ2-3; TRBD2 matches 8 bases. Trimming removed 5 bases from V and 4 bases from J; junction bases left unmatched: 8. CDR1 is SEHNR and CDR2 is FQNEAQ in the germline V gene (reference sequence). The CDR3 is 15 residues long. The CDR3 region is CASSRSGSSSDTQYF. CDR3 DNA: TGTGCCAGCAGCCGAAGCGGGAGTAGTTCAGATACGCAGTATTTT.

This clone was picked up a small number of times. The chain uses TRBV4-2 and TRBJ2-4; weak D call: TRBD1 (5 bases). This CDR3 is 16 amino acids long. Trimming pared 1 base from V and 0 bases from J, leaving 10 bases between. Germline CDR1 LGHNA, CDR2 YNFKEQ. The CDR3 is CASSQVAGIAKNIQYF. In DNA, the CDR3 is TGTGCCAGCAGCCAAGTGGCAGGGATAGCCAAAAACATTCAGTACTTC.

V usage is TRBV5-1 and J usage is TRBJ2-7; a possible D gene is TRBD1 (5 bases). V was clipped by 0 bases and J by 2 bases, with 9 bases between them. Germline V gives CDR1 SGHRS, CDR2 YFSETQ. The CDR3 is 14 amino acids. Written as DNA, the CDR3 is TGCGCCAGCAGCTTGGGAACAGGACCCTACGAGCAGTACTTC. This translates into CASSLGTGPYEQYF.

CDR3 region: CASSLPGAGAEAFF. The CDR3 region has the DNA TGTGCCAGCAGCTTACCGGGGGCAGGCGCTGAAGCTTTCTTT. The J gene is TRBJ1-1, the V gene TRBV7-9; weak D call: TRBD1 (6 bases). In germline, CDR1 is SEHNR, CDR2 FQNEAQ (reference sequence). The germline V and J ends were trimmed by 2 bases and 6 bases, with 13 bases remaining between them. The CDR3 spans 14 residues.

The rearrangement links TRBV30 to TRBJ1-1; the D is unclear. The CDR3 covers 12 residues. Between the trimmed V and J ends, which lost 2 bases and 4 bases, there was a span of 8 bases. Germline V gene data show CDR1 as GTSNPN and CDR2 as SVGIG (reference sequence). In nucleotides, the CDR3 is TGTGCCTGGAGTTTAAGGGTCACTGAAGCTTTCTTT. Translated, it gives CAWSLRVTEAFF.

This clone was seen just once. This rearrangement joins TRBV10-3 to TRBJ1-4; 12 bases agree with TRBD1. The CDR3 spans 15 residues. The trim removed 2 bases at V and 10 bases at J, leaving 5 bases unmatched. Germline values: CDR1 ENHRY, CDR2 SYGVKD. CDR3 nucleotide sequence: TGTGCCATCAGTGAGGAAGGGGACAGGGGGCGAAAACTGTTTTTT. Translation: CAISEEGDRGRKLFF.

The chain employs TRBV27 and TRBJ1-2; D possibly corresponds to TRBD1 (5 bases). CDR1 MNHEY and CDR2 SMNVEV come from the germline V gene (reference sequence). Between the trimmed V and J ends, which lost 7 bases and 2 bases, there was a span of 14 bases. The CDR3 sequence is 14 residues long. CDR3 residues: CASKRQGTNYGYTF. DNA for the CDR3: TGTGCCAGCAAAAGGCAGGGAACAAACTATGGCTACACCTTC.

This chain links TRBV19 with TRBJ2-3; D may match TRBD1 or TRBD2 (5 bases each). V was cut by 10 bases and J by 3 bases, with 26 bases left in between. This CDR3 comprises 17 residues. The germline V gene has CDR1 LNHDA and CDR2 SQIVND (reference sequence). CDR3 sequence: CATSPDTLSTVTDTQYF. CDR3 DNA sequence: TGTGCCACTAGCCCGGACACCCTATCGACGGTAACAGATACGCAGTATTTT.

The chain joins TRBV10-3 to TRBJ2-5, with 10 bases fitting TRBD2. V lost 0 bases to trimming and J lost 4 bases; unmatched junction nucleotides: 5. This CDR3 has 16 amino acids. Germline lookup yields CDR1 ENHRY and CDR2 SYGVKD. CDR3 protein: CAISESAGGPLETQYF. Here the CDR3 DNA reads TGTGCCATCAGTGAGTCAGCGGGAGGGCCCCTAGAGACCCAGTACTTC.

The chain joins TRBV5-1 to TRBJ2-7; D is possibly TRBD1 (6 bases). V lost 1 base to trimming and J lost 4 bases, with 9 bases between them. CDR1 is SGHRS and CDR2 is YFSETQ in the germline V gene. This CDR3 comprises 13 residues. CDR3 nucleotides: TGCGCCAGCAGCTTGTACACAGGGTACGAGCAGTACTTC. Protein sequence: CASSLYTGYEQYF.

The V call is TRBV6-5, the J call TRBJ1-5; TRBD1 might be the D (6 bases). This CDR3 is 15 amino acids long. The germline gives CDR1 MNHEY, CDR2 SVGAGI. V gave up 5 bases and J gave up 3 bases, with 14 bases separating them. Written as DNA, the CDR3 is TGTGCCAGCAGTCCACGACAGGCGTCCAATCAGCCCCAGCATTTT. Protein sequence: CASSPRQASNQPQHF.

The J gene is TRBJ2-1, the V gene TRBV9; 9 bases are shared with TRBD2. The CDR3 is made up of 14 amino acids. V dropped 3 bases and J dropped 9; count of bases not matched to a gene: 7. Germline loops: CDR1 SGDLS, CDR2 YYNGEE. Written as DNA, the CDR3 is TGTGCCAGCAGCGAGGTAGCGGGAGTGCGTGAGCAGTTCTTC. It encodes CASSEVAGVREQFF.

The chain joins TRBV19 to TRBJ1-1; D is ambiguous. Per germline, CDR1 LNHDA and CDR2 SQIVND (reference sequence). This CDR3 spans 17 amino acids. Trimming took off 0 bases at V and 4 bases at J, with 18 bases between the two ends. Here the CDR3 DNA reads TGTGCCAGTAGTATAGATCCTAAGGCCCCGGCGGTCACTGAAGCTTTCTTT. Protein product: CASSIDPKAPAVTEAFF.

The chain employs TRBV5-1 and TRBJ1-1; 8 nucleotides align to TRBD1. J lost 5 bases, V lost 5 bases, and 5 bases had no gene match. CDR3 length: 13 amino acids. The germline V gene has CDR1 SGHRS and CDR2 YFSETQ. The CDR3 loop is CASRAGGATEAFF. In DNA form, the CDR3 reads TGCGCCAGCAGAGCAGGGGGCGCGACTGAAGCTTTCTTT.

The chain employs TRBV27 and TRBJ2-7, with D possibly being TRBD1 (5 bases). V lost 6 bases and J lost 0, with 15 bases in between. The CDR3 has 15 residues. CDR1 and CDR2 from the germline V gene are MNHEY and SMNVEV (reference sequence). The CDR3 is CASSPAAGASYEQYF. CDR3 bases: TGTGCCAGCAGCCCCGCGGCTGGGGCCTCCTACGAGCAGTACTTC.

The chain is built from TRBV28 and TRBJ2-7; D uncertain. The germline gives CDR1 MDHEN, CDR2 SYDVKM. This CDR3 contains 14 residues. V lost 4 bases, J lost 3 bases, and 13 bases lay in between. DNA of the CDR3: TGTGCCAGCAGTTCCCCTACCCGTTACTACGAGCAGTACTTC. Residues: CASSSPTRYYEQYF.

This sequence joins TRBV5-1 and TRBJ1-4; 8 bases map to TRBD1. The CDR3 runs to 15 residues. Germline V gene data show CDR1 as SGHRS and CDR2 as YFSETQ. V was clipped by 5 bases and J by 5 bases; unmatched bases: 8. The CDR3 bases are TGCGCCAGCAGGGGACAGGCCCAAGGAAATGAAAAACTGTTTTTT. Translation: CASRGQAQGNEKLFF.

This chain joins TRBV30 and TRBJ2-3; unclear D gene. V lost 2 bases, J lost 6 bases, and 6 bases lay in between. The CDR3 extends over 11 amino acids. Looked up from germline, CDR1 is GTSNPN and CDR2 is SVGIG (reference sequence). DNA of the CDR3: TGTGCCTGGAGTCCCGGGGATACGCAGTATTTT. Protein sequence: CAWSPGDTQYF.

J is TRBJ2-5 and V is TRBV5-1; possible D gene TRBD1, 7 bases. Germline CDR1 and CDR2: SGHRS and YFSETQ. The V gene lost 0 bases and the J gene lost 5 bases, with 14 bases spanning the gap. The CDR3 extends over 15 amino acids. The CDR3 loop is CASSLAGPGGETQYF. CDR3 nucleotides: TGCGCCAGCAGCTTGGCGGGCCCAGGGGGGGAGACCCAGTACTTC.

CDR3 nucleotide sequence: TGTGCCAGCAGTGACGGACAGGGGGCCGGGGAGCTGTTTTTT. It translates to CASSDGQGAGELFF. The rearrangement links TRBV6-4 to TRBJ2-2, with 10 bases matching TRBD1. The length of the CDR3 is 14 residues. V lost 2 bases to trimming and J lost 6 bases; unmatched junction nucleotides: 0. The germline gives CDR1 MRHNA, CDR2 SNTAGT.

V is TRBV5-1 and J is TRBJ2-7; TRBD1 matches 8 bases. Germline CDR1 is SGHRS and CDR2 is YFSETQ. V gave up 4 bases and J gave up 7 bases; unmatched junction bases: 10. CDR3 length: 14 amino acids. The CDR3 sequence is CASSPSTGAREQYF. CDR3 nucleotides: TGCGCCAGCAGCCCCTCGACAGGGGCCCGGGAGCAGTACTTC.

As DNA, the CDR3 is TGTGCCAGCAGCCTACAGGGTGCGAGCGGTTCCAATGAGCAGTTCTTC. Its protein product is CASSLQGASGSNEQFF. The rearrangement joins TRBV7-3 to TRBJ2-1, with D tentatively TRBD1 (6 bases). Germline assignment: CDR1 SGHTA and CDR2 FQGTGA. This CDR3 comprises 16 residues. V was trimmed by 5 bases and J by 6 bases, leaving 20 bases between them. Full variable domain (remainder filled in from reference TRBV7-3 and TRBJ2-1): GAGVSQTPSNKVTEKGKYVELRCDPISGHTALYWYRQSLGQGPEFLIYFQGTGAADDSGLPNDRFFAVRPEGSVSTLKIQRTERGDSAVYLCASSLQGASGSNEQFFGPGTRLTVL.

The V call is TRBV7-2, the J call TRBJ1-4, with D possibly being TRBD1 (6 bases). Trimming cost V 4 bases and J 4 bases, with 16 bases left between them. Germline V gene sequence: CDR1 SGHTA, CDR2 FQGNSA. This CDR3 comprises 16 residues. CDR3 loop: CASSSRWGAINEKLFF. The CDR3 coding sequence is TGTGCCAGCAGCTCGCGTTGGGGGGCTATTAATGAAAAACTGTTTTTT.

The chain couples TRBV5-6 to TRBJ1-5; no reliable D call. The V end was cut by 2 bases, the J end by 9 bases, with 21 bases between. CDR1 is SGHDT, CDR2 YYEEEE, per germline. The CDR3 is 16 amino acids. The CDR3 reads CASSLRGLSDMVPQHF. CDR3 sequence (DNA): TGTGCCAGCAGCTTACGGGGTTTGTCCGATATGGTGCCCCAGCATTTT.

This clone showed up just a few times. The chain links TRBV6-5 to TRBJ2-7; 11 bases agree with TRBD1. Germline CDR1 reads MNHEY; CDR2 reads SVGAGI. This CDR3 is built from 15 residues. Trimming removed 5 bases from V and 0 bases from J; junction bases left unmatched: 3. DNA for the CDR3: TGTGCCAGCAGTGCCGGGACAGGGGGCTCCTACGAGCAGTACTTC. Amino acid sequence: CASSAGTGGSYEQYF.

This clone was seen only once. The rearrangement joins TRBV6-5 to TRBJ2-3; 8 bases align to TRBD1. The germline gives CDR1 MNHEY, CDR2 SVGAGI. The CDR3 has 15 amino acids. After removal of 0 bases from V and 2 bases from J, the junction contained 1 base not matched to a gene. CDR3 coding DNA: TGTGCCAGCAGTTACTCGGACAGGGTCACAGATACGCAGTATTTT. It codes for CASSYSDRVTDTQYF.

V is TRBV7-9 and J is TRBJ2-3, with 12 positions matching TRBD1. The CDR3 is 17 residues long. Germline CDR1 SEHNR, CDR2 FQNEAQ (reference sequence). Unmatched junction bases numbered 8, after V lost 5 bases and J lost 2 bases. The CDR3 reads CASSPGQGAGVTDTQYF. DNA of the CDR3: TGTGCCAGCAGCCCGGGACAGGGGGCGGGAGTCACAGATACGCAGTATTTT.